Following are 23 T cell receptor beta chains from one sample sequenced in a study of T cell changes during pregnancy in multiple sclerosis. The repertoire was sequenced with immunoSEQ multiplex PCR; TCRdb's copy has only in-frame clones and lacks some. The sample contains roughly 34,000 clones, roughly 89% of which appear only once. The starting material was CD8+ T cells from peripheral blood mononuclear cells, obtained in the third trimester of pregnancy. The source is a female donor with multiple sclerosis, enrolled in a pregnancy study.

The chain links TRBV19 to TRBJ1-5; possible D gene TRBD1, 6 bases. The V end was cut by 3 bases, the J end by 6 bases, with 12 bases between. The germline CDR1 and CDR2 sequences are LNHDA and SQIVND (reference sequence). The CDR3 length is 14 residues. The chain's CDR3 is CASSIARGGQPQHF. Here the CDR3 DNA reads TGTGCCAGTAGTATCGCCAGGGGTGGTCAGCCCCAGCATTTT.

This clone appeared a few times. The rearrangement links TRBV29-1 to TRBJ1-1; D perhaps matches TRBD1 (5 bases). In germline, CDR1 is SQVTM, CDR2 ANQGSEA. With 6 bases removed from V and 3 bases from J, the gap between germline ends came to 14 bases. The CDR3 runs 13 residues. The chain's CDR3 is CSVGGGSDTEAFF. As DNA, the CDR3 is TGCAGCGTGGGGGGAGGTTCGGACACTGAAGCTTTCTTT.

The chain links TRBV5-6 to TRBJ2-7, with a possible D match to TRBD2 (7 bases). This CDR3 is built from 14 residues. Germline V lookup: CDR1 SGHDT, CDR2 YYEEEE. V lost 3 bases, J lost 5 bases, and 15 bases lay in between. This CDR3 reads CASSYRGAVDEQYF. In nucleotides, the CDR3 is TGTGCCAGCAGCTACCGGGGGGCGGTGGACGAGCAGTACTTC. The whole variable domain, remainder taken from reference TRBV5-6 and TRBJ2-7, is DAGVTQSPTHLIKTRGQQVTLRCSPKSGHDTVSWYQQALGQGPQFIFQYYEEEERQRGNFPDRFSGHQFPNYSSELNVNALLLGDSALYLCASSYRGAVDEQYFGPGTRLTVT.

This clone has only one observation. The chain employs TRBV6-1 and TRBJ1-3; TRBD1 matches 9 bases. CDR1 and CDR2 from the germline V gene are MNHNS and SASEGT. CDR3 length: 15 amino acids. J lost 3 bases, V lost 7 bases, and 7 bases had no gene match. Here the CDR3 DNA reads TGTGCCAGCAATCGCGACAGGGGGTATGGAAACACCATATATTTT. Protein product: CASNRDRGYGNTIYF.

This clone appeared a single time. V gene TRBV27 combines with J gene TRBJ2-3, with D maybe TRBD1 (6 bases). The CDR3 is made up of 15 amino acids. Trimming removed 6 bases at V and 5 bases at J, with 18 bases between. The germline CDR1 and CDR2 sequences are MNHEY and SMNVEV (reference sequence). In nucleotides, the CDR3 is TGTGCCAGCAGCCTAGATTGGGGGCGAGGAGATACGCAGTATTTT. It is translated as CASSLDWGRGDTQYF.

This chain uses TRBV6-5 with TRBJ2-7, with D perhaps matching TRBD2 (5 bases). This CDR3 has 11 residues. Germline-derived CDR1 and CDR2 are MNHEY and SVGAGI. The V end lost 5 bases, the J end lost 6 bases, and 8 bases lay between the germline ends. CDR3 sequence (DNA): TGTGCCAGCAGTGGTGGGAGCGAGCAGTACTTC. The encoded protein is CASSGGSEQYF.

The chain couples TRBV12-5 to TRBJ2-2; 8 bases are a match to TRBD1. Germline values: CDR1 LGHNT, CDR2 FRNRAP. J was trimmed by 4 bases and V by 5 bases; bases with no gene match: 9. This CDR3 region has 16 residues. The CDR3 spells CASGPPGQGPTGELFF. CDR3 in DNA: TGTGCTAGTGGTCCCCCTGGACAGGGTCCCACCGGGGAGCTGTTTTTT. The variable domain in full, completed from reference TRBV12-5 and TRBJ2-2, reads DARVTQTPRHKVTEMGQEVTMRCQPILGHNTVFWYRQTMMQGLELLAYFRNRAPLDDSGMPKDRFSAEMPDATLATLKIQPSEPRDSAVYFCASGPPGQGPTGELFFGEGSRLTVL.

V is TRBV5-1 and J is TRBJ2-5; the match to TRBD1 covers 8 bases. From germline, CDR1 is SGHRS and CDR2 YFSETQ. The CDR3 spans 16 residues. The ends lost 3 bases at V and 4 bases at J; junction bases unmatched: 11. This CDR3 reads CASSSPGGSSGETQYF. Written as DNA, the CDR3 is TGCGCCAGCAGCTCTCCAGGGGGCTCCTCGGGAGAGACCCAGTACTTC.

V gene TRBV18 combines with J gene TRBJ2-7; 12 bases align to TRBD1. The CDR3 is made up of 17 amino acids. With 6 bases clipped from V and 0 bases from J, the junction kept 9 bases outside the gene matches. Germline V gene data show CDR1 as KGHSH and CDR2 as LQKENI. The CDR3: CASSDRDRGPSSYEQYF. In DNA form, the CDR3 reads TGTGCCAGCTCGGACCGGGACAGGGGGCCCAGCTCCTACGAGCAGTACTTC.

The chain couples TRBV9 to TRBJ1-5; tentatively, D is TRBD1 (5 bases). Germline V gene data show CDR1 as SGDLS and CDR2 as YYNGEE. The ends were cut back, 2 bases at V and 1 base at J, with 10 bases in the middle. The length of the CDR3 is 15 residues. The CDR3 loop is CASSVGGVSNQPQHF. The CDR3 DNA sequence: TGTGCCAGCAGCGTCGGGGGGGTAAGCAATCAGCCCCAGCATTTT.

The chain has TRBV5-6 and TRBJ2-3; 11 positions match TRBD2. Germline V CDR1 and CDR2: SGHDT, YYEEEE. This CDR3 comprises 16 residues. V gave up 4 bases and J gave up 6 bases; unmatched junction bases: 10. This CDR3 reads CASSPTSGDETDTQYF. For the CDR3, the DNA is TGTGCCAGCAGCCCGACTAGCGGGGACGAAACGGATACGCAGTATTTT.

The genes are TRBV7-2 and TRBJ1-3; D not certain. The CDR3 is 16 residues long. Trimming pared 5 bases from V and 2 bases from J, leaving 16 bases between. Germline CDR1 and CDR2: SGHTA and FQGNSA. CDR3 protein: CASSPDKVRTGNTIYF. CDR3 nucleotide sequence: TGTGCCAGCAGCCCAGACAAGGTCAGAACTGGAAACACCATATATTTT.

V usage is TRBV4-1 and J usage is TRBJ1-2; a weak D match, TRBD1 (5 bases). Looked up from germline, CDR1 is MGHRA and CDR2 is YSYEKL. V was pared by 1 base and J by 0 bases, with 15 bases between. This CDR3 has 17 amino acids. In nucleotides, the CDR3 is TGCGCCAGCAGCCAAGTCCCCCCGGGACTAGCTAACTATGGCTACACCTTC. The encoded protein is CASSQVPPGLANYGYTF.

This chain links TRBV4-3 with TRBJ1-5, with D uncertain. Germline-derived CDR1 and CDR2 are LGHNA and YSLEER. The V end was cut by 0 bases, the J end by 6 bases, with 9 bases between. The CDR3 runs to 14 residues. CDR3 DNA: TGCGCCAGCAGCCAAGATTATGAGGTTCAGCCCCAGCATTTT. This encodes CASSQDYEVQPQHF.

The chain combines TRBV4-1 with TRBJ1-1, with D perhaps matching TRBD1 (6 bases). The V end lost 4 bases, the J end lost 11 bases, and 14 bases lay between the germline ends. Germline V gives CDR1 MGHRA, CDR2 YSYEKL. The length of the CDR3 is 12 residues. The CDR3 loop is CASSLTEGDAFF. CDR3 nucleotides: TGCGCCAGCAGCCTCACTGAGGGGGACGCTTTCTTT.

This clone was detected once. In nucleotides, the CDR3 is TGTGCCAGCAGCCCCCGGGGTGGTTACGAGCAGTACTTC. Amino acid sequence: CASSPRGGYEQYF. This sequence joins TRBV11-3 and TRBJ2-7; the D gene is possibly TRBD2 (5 bases). Germline-derived CDR1 and CDR2 are SGHNT and YENEEA. The CDR3 spans 13 residues. V dropped 5 bases and J dropped 4 bases, with 12 bases sitting between them.

The chain combines TRBV4-1 with TRBJ1-1; D uncertain. The length of the CDR3 is 11 residues. Germline V gene data show CDR1 as MGHRA and CDR2 as YSYEKL. V dropped 4 bases and J dropped 4 bases, with 4 bases sitting between them. CDR3 sequence reads: CASSLGTEAFF. The CDR3, as DNA: TGCGCCAGCAGCCTCGGCACTGAAGCTTTCTTT.

The rearrangement joins TRBV7-8 to TRBJ1-2, with no clear D. V lost 3 bases and J lost 8, with 13 bases in between. The CDR3 consists of 13 residues. CDR1 SGHVS and CDR2 FQNEAQ come from the germline V gene. In DNA form, the CDR3 reads TGTGCCAGCAGCTTTCCGGGTCCCGGGGGCTACACCTTC. Translating it yields CASSFPGPGGYTF.

V is TRBV9 and J is TRBJ2-3; 8 bases agree with TRBD1. V lost 10 bases, J lost 4 bases, and 8 bases stayed unmatched. The CDR3 contains 13 residues. CDR1 and CDR2 from the germline V gene are SGDLS and YYNGEE. CDR3 protein: CASRGPQADTQYF. The CDR3 nucleotides are TGTGCCTCCAGGGGGCCCCAGGCAGATACGCAGTATTTT.

The chain employs TRBV7-8 and TRBJ2-3; TRBD2 might be the D (7 bases). Germline CDR1 is SGHVS and CDR2 is FQNEAQ. This CDR3 spans 18 amino acids. V was pared by 5 bases and J by 5 bases, with 26 bases between. The CDR3 nucleotides are TGTGCCAGCAGCATCCCGGGCAAGGGGGGGGAAGAAATAGATACGCAGTATTTT. Its protein product is CASSIPGKGGEEIDTQYF.

V usage is TRBV7-9 and J usage is TRBJ1-2; D remains ambiguous. V lost 4 bases and J 4 bases, leaving 10 bases between the germline ends. Germline V gene lookup returns CDR1 SEHNR and CDR2 FQNEAQ (reference sequence). This CDR3 is 13 amino acids long. CDR3 region: CASSSPNFYGYTF. CDR3 coding DNA: TGTGCCAGCAGCTCGCCCAACTTCTATGGCTACACCTTC.

The rearrangement links TRBV27 to TRBJ2-1; 10 bases align to TRBD2. Germline V CDR1 and CDR2: MNHEY, SMNVEV (reference sequence). V lost 10 bases, J lost 7 bases, and 7 bases stayed unmatched. This CDR3 spans 13 amino acids. Here the CDR3 DNA reads TGTGCCATAGCGGGGGGCCTAGGGAATGAGCAGTTCTTC. This encodes CAIAGGLGNEQFF.

V gene TRBV7-6 combines with J gene TRBJ2-4; D is perhaps TRBD1 (7 bases). This CDR3 spans 15 amino acids. Trimming left V 5 bases short and J 7 bases short, with 18 bases between. CDR1 and CDR2 from the germline V gene are SGHVS and FNYEAQ. For the CDR3, the DNA is TGTGCCAGCAGCGACCGACAGGGAGGTGGGAACATTCAGTACTTC. This gives the protein CASSDRQGGGNIQYF.